Below, 20 T cell receptor beta chains from the same sample are listed, as sequenced in a study of blood T cell repertoires in COVID-19. Profiled with immunoSEQ multiplex PCR; TCRdb holds only in-frame clones, not every one. The top ten clones hold more than 20% of a sample with roughly 170,000 clones, less than 90% of them seen once. Specimen: peripheral blood. These TCRs come from a man aged 65 to 79 with active or convalescent COVID-19.

The chain employs TRBV2 and TRBJ2-5; TRBD2 aligns across 8 bases. There are 16 residues in the CDR3. V lost 3 bases to trimming and J lost 0 bases; unmatched junction nucleotides: 6. Per germline, CDR1 SNHLY and CDR2 FYNNEI. CDR3 sequence: CASSDAGRANQETQYF. The CDR3 DNA reads TGTGCCAGCAGTGACGCCGGGAGGGCCAACCAAGAGACCCAGTACTTC.

The V gene is TRBV12-5, the J gene TRBJ2-3; TRBD2 is a possible D gene (6 bases). Trimming pared 4 bases from V and 0 bases from J, leaving 20 bases between. This CDR3 comprises 18 residues. Germline assignment: CDR1 LGHNT and CDR2 FRNRAP. CDR3 coding DNA: TGTGCTAGTGGTTCACCCGACGGGACTTTCCATAGCACAGATACGCAGTATTTT. Its protein is CASGSPDGTFHSTDTQYF.

The rearrangement joins TRBV25-1 to TRBJ2-1, with a tentative D call TRBD2 (5 bases). Germline loops: CDR1 MGHDK, CDR2 SYGVNS. CDR3 length equals 15 residues. Trimming left V 4 bases short and J 5 bases short, with 15 bases between. The CDR3 DNA sequence: TGTGCCAGCAGTGTACTAGGCCAGTTGGACAATGAGCAGTTCTTC. Translating gives CASSVLGQLDNEQFF.

This sequence joins TRBV7-2 and TRBJ1-6, with D possibly matching TRBD1 (5 bases). Trimming pared 5 bases from V and 0 bases from J, leaving 14 bases between. Germline V gene lookup returns CDR1 SGHTA and CDR2 FQGNSA. This CDR3 is built from 17 residues. CDR3 loop: CASSPRDASSYNSPLHF. For the CDR3, the DNA is TGTGCCAGCAGCCCCAGGGATGCGAGCTCCTATAATTCACCCCTCCACTTT.

This rearrangement joins TRBV19 to TRBJ1-3; D unresolved. Germline loops: CDR1 LNHDA, CDR2 SQIVND (reference sequence). Between the trimmed V and J ends, which lost 4 bases and 0 bases, there was a span of 10 bases. The CDR3 totals 15 residues. The CDR3 region is CASSNRRNSGNTIYF. In DNA form, the CDR3 reads TGTGCCAGTAGTAACAGACGGAACTCTGGAAACACCATATATTTT.

This chain links TRBV28 with TRBJ1-1; D unresolved. The germline gives CDR1 MDHEN, CDR2 SYDVKM. Trimming took off 3 bases at V and 6 bases at J, with 5 bases between the two ends. This CDR3 has 11 amino acids. The CDR3 loop reads CASSFQAEAFF. The CDR3 bases are TGTGCCAGCAGTTTCCAGGCTGAAGCTTTCTTT. Together with reference TRBV28 and TRBJ1-1, the CDR3 gives the full variable domain: DVKVTQSSRYLVKRTGEKVFLECVQDMDHENMFWYRQDPGLGLRLIYFSYDVKMKEKGDIPEGYSVSREKKERFSLILESASTNQTSMYLCASSFQAEAFFGQGTRLTVV.

V and J are TRBV29-1 and TRBJ1-5, with 9 bases fitting TRBD1. This CDR3 is built from 14 residues. Germline V gives CDR1 SQVTM, CDR2 ANQGSEA. V was pared by 7 bases and J by 5 bases, with 9 bases of the junction left unmatched. The CDR3 sequence is CSASGTGFDQPQHF. Here the CDR3 DNA reads TGCAGCGCCTCCGGGACAGGGTTCGATCAGCCCCAGCATTTT. The whole variable domain, remainder taken from reference TRBV29-1 and TRBJ1-5, is SAVISQKPSRDICQRGTSLTIQCQVDSQVTMMFWYRQQPGQSLTLIATANQGSEATYESGFVIDKFPISRPNLTFSTLTVSNMSPEDSSIYLCSASGTGFDQPQHFGDGTRLSIL.

This chain uses TRBV27 with TRBJ2-3; D remains unclear. The V end was cut by 0 bases, the J end by 4 bases, with 14 bases between. The CDR3 length is 16 residues. Per germline, CDR1 MNHEY and CDR2 SMNVEV (reference sequence). CDR3 protein: CASSLSSPFLSDTQYF. DNA for the CDR3: TGTGCCAGCAGTTTATCCTCCCCCTTCCTATCAGATACGCAGTATTTT.

V usage is TRBV18 and J usage is TRBJ1-4; D gene ambiguous. The CDR3 is 14 amino acids. The germline gives CDR1 KGHSH, CDR2 LQKENI. Trimming took off 6 bases at V and 7 bases at J, with 15 bases between the two ends. The CDR3 DNA reads TGTGCCAGCTCCCGAGGTTCCGTGGGTGAAAAACTGTTTTTT. Translating it yields CASSRGSVGEKLFF.

This chain links TRBV18 with TRBJ1-3, with 7 positions matching TRBD1. V was clipped by 4 bases and J by 0 bases; unmatched bases: 6. The CDR3 spans 16 residues. Germline lookup yields CDR1 KGHSH and CDR2 LQKENI. Written as DNA, the CDR3 is TGTGCCAGCTCACAGTCAGGGGGAGACTCTGGAAACACCATATATTTT. It specifies CASSQSGGDSGNTIYF.

This sequence joins TRBV19 and TRBJ2-2; D not certain. Germline V gene sequence: CDR1 LNHDA, CDR2 SQIVND (reference sequence). The CDR3 spans 13 residues. V was cut by 6 bases and J by 2 bases, with 7 bases left in between. The CDR3 reads CASRTPNTGELFF. CDR3 nucleotides: TGTGCCAGTAGGACACCAAACACCGGGGAGCTGTTTTTT.

The CDR3 spells CAGGRVAYEQYF. DNA of the CDR3: TGTGCTGGGGGCAGAGTGGCCTACGAGCAGTACTTC. The chain couples TRBV7-9 to TRBJ2-7; TRBD1 is a possible D gene (6 bases). Germline assignment: CDR1 SEHNR and CDR2 FQNEAQ (reference sequence). The CDR3 extends over 12 amino acids.

V usage is TRBV28 and J usage is TRBJ1-1; no definite D call. Trimming removed 6 bases at V and 4 bases at J, with 18 bases between. The length of the CDR3 is 15 residues. CDR1 is MDHEN and CDR2 is SYDVKM in the germline V gene. The CDR3 sequence is CASSPWTRGTTEAFF. The CDR3 DNA sequence: TGTGCCAGCAGCCCATGGACTCGCGGTACCACTGAAGCTTTCTTT. Together with reference TRBV28 and TRBJ1-1, the CDR3 gives the full variable domain: DVKVTQSSRYLVKRTGEKVFLECVQDMDHENMFWYRQDPGLGLRLIYFSYDVKMKEKGDIPEGYSVSREKKERFSLILESASTNQTSMYLCASSPWTRGTTEAFFGQGTRLTVV.

This chain connects TRBV5-4 to TRBJ2-3; D might be TRBD1 (6 bases). The CDR3 length is 16 residues. V shed 2 bases and J shed 2 bases, with 15 bases lying between them. The V gene's germline CDR1 is SGHNT and CDR2 YYREEE (reference sequence). CDR3 nucleotides: TGTGCCAGCAGCTTCCCCCCGGCAGGGGTCACAGATACGCAGTATTTT. Amino acids: CASSFPPAGVTDTQYF.

V is TRBV7-9 and J is TRBJ2-7; 8 bases line up with TRBD2. The CDR3 is made up of 15 amino acids. Germline V gene lookup returns CDR1 SEHNR and CDR2 FQNEAQ (reference sequence). The trim removed 1 base at V and 6 bases at J, leaving 8 bases unmatched. CDR3 sequence reads: CASSLGSGRALEQYF. CDR3 nucleotide sequence: TGTGCCAGCAGCTTAGGTTCCGGGAGGGCCCTCGAGCAGTACTTC. The variable domain in full, with the rest retrieved from reference TRBV7-9 and TRBJ2-7, is DTGVSQNPRHKITKRGQNVTFRCDPISEHNRLYWYRQTLGQGPEFLTYFQNEAQLEKSRLLSDRFSAERPKGSFSTLEIQRTEQGDSAMYLCASSLGSGRALEQYFGPGTRLTVT.

The chain joins TRBV11-3 to TRBJ2-3, with D perhaps matching TRBD2 (6 bases). Germline lookup yields CDR1 SGHNT and CDR2 YENEEA. This CDR3 is built from 15 residues. V lost 5 bases, J lost 0 bases, and 12 bases lay in between. The CDR3: CASSLGGTSTDTQYF. The CDR3 DNA sequence: TGTGCCAGCAGCCTAGGCGGGACGAGCACAGATACGCAGTATTTT. The full variable domain, rest sourced from reference TRBV11-3 and TRBJ2-3, is EAGVVQSPRYKIIEKKQPVAFWCNPISGHNTLYWYLQNLGQGPELLIRYENEEAVDDSQLPKDRFSAERLKGVDSTLKIQPAELGDSAVYLCASSLGGTSTDTQYFGPGTRLTVL.

The chain joins TRBV19 to TRBJ2-3; 10 positions match TRBD2. The CDR3 is 15 residues long. CDR1 and CDR2 (germline): LNHDA, SQIVND (reference sequence). The V gene end was trimmed by 5 bases and the J gene end by 3 bases; junction bases not matched to a gene: 5. CDR3 sequence: CASSSLAGETDTQYF. CDR3 DNA: TGTGCCAGTAGTTCCCTAGCGGGAGAGACAGATACGCAGTATTTT.

The chain links TRBV27 to TRBJ1-2, with TRBD1 matching 9 bases. CDR1 and CDR2 (germline): MNHEY, SMNVEV (reference sequence). V shed 3 bases and J 8 bases; nucleotides not matched to a gene: 10. This CDR3 is 15 amino acids long. CDR3 amino acids: CASSLMGQGFGGYTF. In nucleotides, the CDR3 is TGTGCCAGCAGTTTGATGGGACAGGGATTTGGGGGCTACACCTTC.

This chain joins TRBV7-9 and TRBJ2-7; a possible D gene is TRBD1 (5 bases). Germline-derived CDR1 and CDR2 are SEHNR and FQNEAQ (reference sequence). V lost 3 bases, J lost 5 bases, and 8 bases lay in between. The CDR3 spans 12 residues. CDR3 nucleotides: TGTGCCAGCAGCTTCAGGGTTAACGAGCAGTACTTC. It specifies CASSFRVNEQYF.

The chain employs TRBV7-9 and TRBJ2-3; 7 bases align to TRBD1. V lost 1 base and J lost 3; bases outside the gene matches: 7. The CDR3 runs 16 residues. Germline CDR1 is SEHNR and CDR2 is FQNEAQ (reference sequence). The CDR3 region has the DNA TGTGCCAGCAGCTTAGGTTCGACAGGGCTTACAGATACGCAGTATTTT. This translates into CASSLGSTGLTDTQYF.